Described below is a single T cell receptor beta chain sequence and its context. Its specificity is not known. The sample originates from a study of Graves' ophthalmopathy and Graves' hyperthyroidism. Study details: Peripheral blood samples were taken at initial diagnosis, before any treatment.

The CDR3 extends over 15 amino acids. Germline V lookup: CDR1 DFQATT, CDR2 SNEGSKA (reference sequence). Trimming cost V 3 bases and J 5 bases, with 17 bases left between them. Study results and limitations: The model flagged ophthalmopathy progression at approximately 66% sensitivity and less than 75% specificity. Discrimination between ophthalmopathy and stable hyperthyroidism by a 13-signature model showed about 89% sensitivity and roughly 81% specificity.

Amplification of TCR beta CDR3 regions used RNA transcripts. HTBI primers were used in a first-round RT-PCR, which preceded a second-round multiplex PCR. TCRdb called the multiplex PCR reads again in MiXCR, with one record for every CDR3 protein. Here the sample spans hundreds of thousands of distinct CDR3 sequences, over 40% being singletons. The V gene is TRBV20-1, the J gene TRBJ1-5, with no clear D. This clonotype was obtained from an adult man with Graves' ophthalmopathy. The sequencing input was peripheral blood. The CDR3 reads CSASPEESNYQPQHF. The CDR3 DNA is TGCAGTGCTAGCCCAGAGGAGTCGAATTATCAGCCCCAGCATTTT.